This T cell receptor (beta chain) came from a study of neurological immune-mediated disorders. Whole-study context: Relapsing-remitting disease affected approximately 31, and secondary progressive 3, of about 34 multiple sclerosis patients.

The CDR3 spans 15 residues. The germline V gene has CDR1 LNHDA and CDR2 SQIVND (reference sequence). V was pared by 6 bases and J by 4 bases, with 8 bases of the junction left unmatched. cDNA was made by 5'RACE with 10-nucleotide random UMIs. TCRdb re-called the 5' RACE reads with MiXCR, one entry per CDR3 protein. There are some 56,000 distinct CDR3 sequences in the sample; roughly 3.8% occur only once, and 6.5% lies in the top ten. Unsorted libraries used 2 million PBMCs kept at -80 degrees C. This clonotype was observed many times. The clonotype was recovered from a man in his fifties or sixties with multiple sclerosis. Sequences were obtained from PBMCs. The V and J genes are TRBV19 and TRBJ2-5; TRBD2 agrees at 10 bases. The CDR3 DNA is TGTGCCAGTAGCCGGACTAGCGGATTTACAGAGACCCAGTACTTC. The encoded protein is CASSRTSGFTETQYF. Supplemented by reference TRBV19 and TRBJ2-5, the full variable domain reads DGGITQSPKYLFRKEGQNVTLSCEQNLNHDAMYWYRQDPGQGLRLIYYSQIVNDFQKGDIAEGYSVSREKKESFPLTVTSAQKNPTAFYLCASSRTSGFTETQYFGPGTRLLVL.